The sequence of this T cell receptor beta chain was determined in a study of blood T cell repertoires in COVID-19. The data were produced by immunoSEQ multiplex PCR, yet TCRdb's version contains in-frame clones alone and is incomplete. Counted here are around 100,000 clones, 70% to 80% occurring once; the ten biggest clones make up approximately 29%. Germline-derived CDR1 and CDR2 are LNHDA and SQIVND (reference sequence). This CDR3 comprises 14 residues. The ends were cut back, 4 bases at V and 0 bases at J, with 7 bases in the middle. Sequenced sample: peripheral blood. This TCR derives from a man in his 70s with active or convalescent COVID-19. V usage is TRBV19 and J usage is TRBJ1-5; perhaps TRBD1 as D (6 bases). The CDR3 nucleotides are TGTGCCAGTAGTAGGACAGATAGCAATCAGCCCCAGCATTTT. Translating gives CASSRTDSNQPQHF.